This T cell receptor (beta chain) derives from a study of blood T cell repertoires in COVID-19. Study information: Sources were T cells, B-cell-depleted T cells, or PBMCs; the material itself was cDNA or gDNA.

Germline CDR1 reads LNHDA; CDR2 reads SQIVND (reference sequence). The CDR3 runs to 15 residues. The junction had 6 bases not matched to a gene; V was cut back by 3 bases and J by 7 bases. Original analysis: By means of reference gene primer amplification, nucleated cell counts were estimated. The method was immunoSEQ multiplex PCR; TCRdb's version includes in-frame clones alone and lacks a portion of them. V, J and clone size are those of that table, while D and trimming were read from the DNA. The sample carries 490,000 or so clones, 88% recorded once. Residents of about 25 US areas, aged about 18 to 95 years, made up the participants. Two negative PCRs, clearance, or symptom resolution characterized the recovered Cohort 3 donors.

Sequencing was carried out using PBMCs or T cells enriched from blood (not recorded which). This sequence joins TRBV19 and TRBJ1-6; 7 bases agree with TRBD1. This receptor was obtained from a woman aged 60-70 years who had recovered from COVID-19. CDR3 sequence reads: CASSITWDRNSPLHF. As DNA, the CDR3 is TGTGCCAGTAGTATCACTTGGGACAGAAATTCACCCCTCCACTTT.